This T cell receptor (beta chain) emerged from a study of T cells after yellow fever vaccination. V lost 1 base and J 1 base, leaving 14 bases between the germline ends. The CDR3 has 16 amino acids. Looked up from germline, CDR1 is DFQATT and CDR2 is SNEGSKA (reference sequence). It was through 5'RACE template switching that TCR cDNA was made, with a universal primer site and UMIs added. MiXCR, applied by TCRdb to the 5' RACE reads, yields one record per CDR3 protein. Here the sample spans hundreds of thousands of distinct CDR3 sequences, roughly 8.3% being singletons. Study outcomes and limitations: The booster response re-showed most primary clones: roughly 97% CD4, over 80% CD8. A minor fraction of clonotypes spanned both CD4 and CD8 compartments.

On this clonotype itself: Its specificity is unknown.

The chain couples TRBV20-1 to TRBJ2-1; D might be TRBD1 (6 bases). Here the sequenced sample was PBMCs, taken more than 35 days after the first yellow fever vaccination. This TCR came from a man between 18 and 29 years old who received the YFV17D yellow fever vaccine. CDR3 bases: TGCAGTGCTAGAGCGTTACTCAGGGGATCCTACAATGAGCAGTTCTTC. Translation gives CSARALLRGSYNEQFF.